This TCR beta chain derives from a study of T cell responses to AZD1222 COVID-19 vaccine. General study findings and limits: No day 14 peak samples; only post-peak repertoires were characterized. Close to half of all spike-specific TCRs reportedly target regions of the variants that are unmutated. Baseline seropositives among AZD1222 recipients totaled only five or six.

Measured with immunoSEQ multiplex PCR; TCRdb has only the in-frame clones, and not every one. The sample shows roughly 170,000 clones, 88% of them seen only once. With regard to this clone: What it recognizes is unknown.

The junction had 3 bases not matched to a gene; V was cut back by 6 bases and J by 3 bases. The CDR3 is made up of 13 amino acids. Germline V gene lookup returns CDR1 MGHDK and CDR2 SYGVNS. The TCR sequence derives from an adult in good health. The chain couples TRBV25-1 to TRBJ1-2; 8 bases are a match to TRBD1. The sequencing here drew on peripheral blood, taken on day 0 of AZD1222 vaccination. The CDR3 bases are TGTGCCAGCAGCAGGGGGCAAGACTATGGCTACACCTTC. Its protein product is CASSRGQDYGYTF.